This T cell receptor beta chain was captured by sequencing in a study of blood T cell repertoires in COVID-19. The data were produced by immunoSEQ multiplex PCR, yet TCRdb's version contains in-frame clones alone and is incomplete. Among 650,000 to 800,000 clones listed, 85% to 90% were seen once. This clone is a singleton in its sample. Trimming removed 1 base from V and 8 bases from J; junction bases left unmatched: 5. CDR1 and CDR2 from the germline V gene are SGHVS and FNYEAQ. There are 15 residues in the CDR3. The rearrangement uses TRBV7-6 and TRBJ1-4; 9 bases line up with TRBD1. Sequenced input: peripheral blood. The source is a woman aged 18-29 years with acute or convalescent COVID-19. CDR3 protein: CASSLGTGAGEKLFF. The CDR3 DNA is TGTGCCAGCAGCTTAGGGACAGGGGCCGGAGAAAAACTGTTTTTT.